A single sample is the source of the 2 T cell receptor beta chains below, sequenced in a study of blood T cell repertoires in COVID-19. Repertoires were generated with immunoSEQ multiplex PCR, while TCRdb's copy carries only in-frame clones and drops some. The table lists over 200,000 clones, almost 90% of them singletons, with 2.5% to 3.5% in the top ten. Sequenced input: peripheral blood. The receptor source for this set is a woman between 55 and 75 years old with acute or convalescent COVID-19.

The rearrangement joins TRBV19 to TRBJ1-5; 8 bases are a match to TRBD1. The CDR3 length is 18 residues. The V segment lost 0 bases and the J segment 5 bases; nucleotides outside the gene matches: 12. The germline CDR1 and CDR2 sequences are LNHDA and SQIVND (reference sequence). The CDR3, as DNA: TGTGCCAGTAGTATAGATACCGGGACAGGTCGAAAGGATCAGCCCCAGCATTTT. Encoded protein: CASSIDTGTGRKDQPQHF.

The chain couples TRBV10-3 to TRBJ2-7; 8 bases map to TRBD1. The CDR3 covers 15 residues. V shed 5 bases, J shed 7 bases, and the junction held 13 bases outside the gene matches. The germline gives CDR1 ENHRY, CDR2 SYGVKD. CDR3 residues: CAISTVAQGAGEQYF. DNA for the CDR3: TGTGCCATCAGTACGGTAGCGCAGGGGGCGGGGGAGCAGTACTTC.